The text below deals with one T cell receptor beta chain. Its antigen is unidentified. TCRdb's copy holds only in-frame clones and misses some; the assay was immunoSEQ multiplex PCR. The sample lists 6,000 to 7,000 clones; around 80% were seen once. Trimming removed 6 bases from V and 7 bases from J, with 7 bases in between. This CDR3 is built from 12 residues. Germline V gene sequence: CDR1 MNHEY, CDR2 SVGAGI. The data derive from a study of regulatory and conventional T cells in RAG deficiency. The study's findings and limits: In Omenn syndrome, Treg and Tconv repertoires overlapped >90%.

The same specimen was also included in a second study, on regulatory T cells. In that study: The PCR used 52 TRBV and 13 TRBJ primers.

The chain joins TRBV6-5 to TRBJ1-6; D gene uncertain. Sequencing input: CD8+ T cells sorted from blood. The sequence derives from a human donor in good health. The CDR3 sequence is CASSETNSPLHF. The CDR3 region has the DNA TGTGCCAGCAGCGAAACAAATTCACCCCTCCACTTT.